This TCR beta chain was sequenced during a study of CD8 T cells in ankylosing spondylitis. Study-wide points: Several of the motif variants were reported before in synovial fluid and blood from reactive arthritis. Seemingly distinctive of ankylosing spondylitis blood was a TCR beta motif formed by eight highly homologous variants. The disease-linked clones had a CD8+ phenotype and low blood frequencies.

From germline, CDR1 is DFQATT and CDR2 SNEGSKA (reference sequence). The CDR3 covers 16 residues. Germline trimming cut 0 bases from V and 6 bases from J; bases unmatched to any gene: 7. TCRdb re-called the 5' RACE reads with MiXCR, one entry per CDR3 protein. The data show under 250,000 distinct CDR3 sequences, about 10% seen once. This clonotype has a count of ten or more. What it binds is unknown. Sample: blood, either unsorted or a sorted T cell fraction (not recorded which). The chain employs TRBV20-1 and TRBJ1-4; 10 bases are a match to TRBD1. The clonotype originates from a male donor with ankylosing spondylitis or in good health (not recorded which). For the CDR3, the DNA is TGCAGTGCTAGAGATCCGAGGGGGACAGGGGATGAAAAACTGTTTTTT. Encoded protein: CSARDPRGTGDEKLFF.